This T cell receptor beta chain was observed in a study of OX40 agonist ivuxolimab in advanced cancers. In regard to this clone: Antigen unknown.

This CDR3 comprises 13 residues. V dropped 2 bases and J dropped 6 bases, with 10 bases sitting between them. Germline assignment: CDR1 KGHSH and CDR2 LQKENI. Whole-study findings and limits: Still undetermined is the antigen specificity of the expanded peripheral T cells. With doses of 0.1 to 3.0 mg/kg, CD4+ and CD8+ blood T cells had undergone clonal expansion by week 6. Among T cells, CD8+ cells averaged more expanded clones than CD4+ cells.

Data came from immunoSEQ multiplex PCR; TCRdb stores just in-frame clones and leaves some out. The sample lists approximately 52,000 clones; about four fifths were seen once. The source of this sequence is an adult with an advanced solid tumor such as melanoma, head and neck, liver or kidney cancer. This rearrangement joins TRBV18 to TRBJ1-2, with D maybe TRBD1 (6 bases). The sequencing used CD4+ or CD8+ T cells sorted from blood, collected in a trial of the OX40 agonist ivuxolimab. The CDR3 here is CASSPTGTNGYTF. Here the CDR3 DNA reads TGTGCCAGCTCACCAACAGGGACAAATGGCTACACCTTC.